A selection of T cell receptor beta chains follows, all from one sample in a study of Tregs in tolerant kidney transplant recipients. Here immunoSEQ multiplex PCR was the method, and the copy in TCRdb shows in-frame clones only, minus some. The sample carries 15,000 to 20,000 clones, under 70% recorded once. These receptors lack a known antigen. Specimen: Tregs from blood cultured with allogeneic cells. Receptors originate from a human donor in good health. Each CDR3 is given with its conserved first and last residue. D genes are given only for firm matches. Only some rows state a clone size, as once, few, many or a class for expanded clones.

V gene	clone size	J gene	D gene	CDR3 DNA	CDR3 protein
TRBV28	-	TRBJ2-2	TRBD1	TGTGCCAGCAGCCGGACAGGGGCCGGGGAGCTGTTTTTT	CASSRTGAGELFF
TRBV19	-	TRBJ2-1	-	TGTGCCAGTAGTATCCGAAATGAGCAGTTCTTC	CASSIRNEQFF
TRBV9	-	TRBJ2-3	-	TGTGCCAGCAGCTCCGACCACACAGATACGCAGTATTTT	CASSSDHTDTQYF
TRBV7-6	-	TRBJ2-2	TRBD1	TGTGCCAGCAGCTCCGGGACAGGGGGCGCTGGCGGGGAGCTGTTTTTT	CASSSGTGGAGGELFF
TRBV30	medium-sized	TRBJ1-1	-	TGTGCCTGGAGTGCCGGAGGGGTCCCTGAAGCTTTCTTT	CAWSAGGVPEAFF
TRBV15	few	TRBJ1-5	-	TGTGCCACCAGCAGTAGACAGGATCAGCCCCAGCATTTT	CATSSRQDQPQHF
TRBV6-5	-	TRBJ2-1	-	TGTGCCAGCAGTTACTTAAGTGAGCAGTTCTTC	CASSYLSEQFF
TRBV6-5	few	TRBJ1-5	-	TGTGCCAGCAGTAGGGACGCTCATCAGCCCCAGCATTTT	CASSRDAHQPQHF
TRBV6-1	-	TRBJ2-2	-	TGTGCCAGCAGTAACGGATTAAACACCGGGGAGCTGTTTTTT	CASSNGLNTGELFF
TRBV10-1	-	TRBJ2-1	-	TGCGCCAGCAGTGTGTCCTACAATGAGCAGTTCTTC	CASSVSYNEQFF
TRBV18	-	TRBJ2-5	-	TGTGCCAGCTCACCGCAATCATCCTATGAGACCCAGTACTTC	CASSPQSSYETQYF
TRBV7-8	once	TRBJ2-1	-	TGTGCCAGCAGCTTAGCGAGGCAGGGATTGGAGCAGTTCTTC	CASSLARQGLEQFF
TRBV4-2	-	TRBJ1-2	-	TGTGCCAGCAGCCTCAGACAGCCTGGGGGAGTTAACTATGGCTACACCTTC	CASSLRQPGGVNYGYTF
TRBV4-1	-	TRBJ2-7	-	TGCGCCAGCAGCCCGGGCGGGTACGAGCAGTACTTC	CASSPGGYEQYF
TRBV7-2	-	TRBJ2-5	-	TGTGCCAGCAGCTTACGGGGGGCCCAAGAGACCCAGTACTTC	CASSLRGAQETQYF
TRBV2	-	TRBJ2-5	-	TGTGCCAGCTCACTATGGGTAGAGACCCAGTACTTC	CASSLWVETQYF
TRBV5-1	-	TRBJ2-3	-	TGCGCCAGCAGCTTGGGACTAGGAGCTAGCACAGATACGCAGTATTTT	CASSLGLGASTDTQYF
TRBV11-2	few	TRBJ2-4	-	TGTGCCAGCAGCTCGATAGGCAAAGCCCCCAAAAACATTCAGTACTTC	CASSSIGKAPKNIQYF
TRBV5-1	few	TRBJ1-3	-	TGCGCCAGCAGCTGGCGACAGATGGCTTTCTCTGGAAACACCATATATTTT	CASSWRQMAFSGNTIYF
TRBV7-2	-	TRBJ2-2	TRBD1	TGTGCCAGCAGCCCGAGCAGGGGGGGGGAGCTGTTTTTT	CASSPSRGGELFF
TRBV7-8	-	TRBJ2-3	-	TGTGCCAGCAGCTTCGGGGGATCCACAGATACGCAGTATTTT	CASSFGGSTDTQYF
TRBV7-8	-	TRBJ1-2	TRBD1	TGTGCCAGCAGCACCAGCCAGAGGACAGGCAACCTACAGGGCTACACCTTC	CASSTSQRTGNLQGYTF
TRBV30	-	TRBJ2-3	-	TGTGCCTGGAGTTCAGGGTTCCCAGATACGCAGTATTTT	CAWSSGFPDTQYF
TRBV7-3	-	TRBJ2-5	-	TGTGCCAGCAGCTTAACGGCTAGCGTAGCCCTCCAAGAGACCCAGTACTTC	CASSLTASVALQETQYF
TRBV7-9	-	TRBJ2-7	TRBD1	TGTGCCAGCAGTCCATTAGACAGGGGGCACTCCTACGAGCAGTACTTC	CASSPLDRGHSYEQYF
TRBV25-1	few	TRBJ1-5	-	TGTGCCAGCAGTGCCGCCGGTAGGCAGCCCCAGCATTTT	CASSAAGRQPQHF
TRBV5-1	medium-sized	TRBJ2-7	-	TGCGCCAGCGGAGAGGGCGGGACAATCTACGAGCAGTACTTC	CASGEGGTIYEQYF
TRBV30	-	TRBJ2-3	TRBD2	TGTGCCTGGAGTACCGGACTAGCTGGCACAGATACGCAGTATTTT	CAWSTGLAGTDTQYF
TRBV10-2	-	TRBJ1-1	-	TGCGCCAGCAGTGATTCGACTGAAGCTTTCTTT	CASSDSTEAFF
TRBV2	-	TRBJ1-4	TRBD1	TGTGCCAACCACCGGGACAGGGCTGAAAAACTGTTTTTT	CANHRDRAEKLFF
TRBV2	-	TRBJ1-1	TRBD1	TGTGCCAGCAGGCGGGAAGGGGGCGGAACTGAAGCTTTCTTT	CASRREGGGTEAFF
TRBV5-5	few	TRBJ1-2	-	TGTGCCAGCAGCTTGGTGGTCGCTAACTATGGCTACACCTTC	CASSLVVANYGYTF
TRBV2	medium-sized	TRBJ2-1	TRBD2	TGTGCCAGCAGTGACAGCGGGAGAAGTGAGCAGTTCTTC	CASSDSGRSEQFF